This T cell receptor beta chain was recorded in a study of blood T cell repertoires in COVID-19. Study-level background: The United States, Italy and Spain provided the acute and convalescent COVID-19 samples. The cDNA or gDNA used as material had been derived from T cells, B-cell-depleted T cells, or PBMCs.

In Seattle, patients joined the study during active infection and were tracked longitudinally. Clones were read by immunoSEQ multiplex PCR, and TCRdb kept only the in-frame ones, dropping some. The sample records under 200,000 clones, about 88% being singletons. V lost 1 base and J 8 bases, leaving 9 bases between the germline ends. Germline assignment: CDR1 SGHAT and CDR2 FQNNGV. The CDR3 extends over 13 amino acids. The receptor comes from a man aged 60 to 69 with COVID-19, enrolled during active disease. Sequenced input: peripheral blood. This rearrangement joins TRBV11-2 to TRBJ2-1; no clear D. The CDR3 protein is CASSLGRMDEQFF. CDR3 nucleotide sequence: TGTGCCAGCAGCTTAGGGCGGATGGATGAGCAGTTCTTC.